This T cell receptor (beta chain) was identified during a study of T cells in localized non-small cell lung cancer. Points on this clone: Its matching antigen is unknown.

Only in-frame clones appear in the TCRdb table, and some are missing; sequencing was by immunoSEQ multiplex PCR. Among fewer than 40,000 clones listed, less than 80% were seen once. The CDR3 is 14 amino acids. V shed 4 bases, J shed 3 bases, and the junction held 0 bases outside the gene matches. Per germline, CDR1 MNHEY and CDR2 SMNVEV (reference sequence). The study's findings and limits: Measurement of T cell clonality placed uninvolved adjacent lung highest, above the level in tumor. Longer overall survival associated with higher blood T cell density; shorter survival with higher adjacent-lung clonality.

The source was peripheral blood, collected before any cancer treatment. The gene calls are TRBV27 and TRBJ2-1; 10 bases map to TRBD1. The sequence was collected from a male donor aged 60 or over with stage II squamous cell lung carcinoma. The chain's CDR3 is CASSWTGGYNEQFF. DNA for the CDR3: TGTGCCAGCAGTTGGACAGGGGGCTACAATGAGCAGTTCTTC.